Each of the 10 T cell receptor beta chains below was sequenced from the same sample in a study of T cells in Graves' hyperthyroidism and ophthalmopathy. RNA transcripts served as the template for amplifying TCR beta CDR3 regions. Initially, a first-round RT-PCR of the TCR CDR3 employed the HTBI primer set. From the multiplex PCR reads, TCRdb called clonotypes with MiXCR, one entry per CDR3 protein. The sample has about 640,000 distinct CDR3 sequences; less than 25% are singletons. The material sequenced was blood. The receptors derive from a man between 25 and 39 years old with Graves' ophthalmopathy.

This clonotype was seen ten or more times. The rearrangement joins TRBV5-1 to TRBJ2-7; D may correspond to TRBD1 or TRBD2 (5 bases each). From germline, CDR1 is SGHRS and CDR2 YFSETQ. This CDR3 has 15 amino acids. Trimming cost V 0 bases and J 2 bases, with 12 bases left between them. The CDR3, as DNA: TGCGCCAGCAGCTTGGCCGAGGGGAAAACCTACGAGCAGTACTTC. It specifies CASSLAEGKTYEQYF.

This clonotype was detected only a few times. This chain uses TRBV20-1 with TRBJ2-1, with TRBD2 as a possible D gene (6 bases). This CDR3 spans 15 amino acids. With 0 bases removed from V and 0 bases from J, the gap between germline ends came to 9 bases. CDR1 is DFQATT and CDR2 is SNEGSKA in the germline V gene (reference sequence). CDR3 bases: TGCAGTGCTAGAGATCGGGGGACCTCCTACAATGAGCAGTTCTTC. Its translation is CSARDRGTSYNEQFF.

CDR3 nucleotides: TGTGCCAGCATCGTAGCGGCGGCCGTAGTTGAGGGCACAGATACGCAGTATTTT. It is translated as CASIVAAAVVEGTDTQYF. The V call is TRBV7-2, the J call TRBJ2-3; tentative D call: TRBD2 (6 bases). Germline V lookup: CDR1 SGHTA, CDR2 FQGNSA. This CDR3 spans 18 amino acids. The V end lost 7 bases, the J end lost 1 base, and 24 bases lay between the germline ends. The whole variable domain, remainder taken from reference TRBV7-2 and TRBJ2-3, is GAGVSQSPSNKVTEKGKDVELRCDPISGHTALYWYRQSLGQGLEFLIYFQGNSAPDKSGLPSDRFSAERTGGSVSTLTIQRTQQEDSAVYLCASIVAAAVVEGTDTQYFGPGTRLTVL.

Only a few counts were recorded for this clonotype. This chain links TRBV7-2 with TRBJ2-5, with 7 bases aligning to TRBD2. This CDR3 region has 15 residues. Trimming cost V 3 bases and J 6 bases; bases outside gene matches: 10. Germline CDR1 reads SGHTA; CDR2 reads FQGNSA. In DNA form, the CDR3 reads TGTGCCAGCAGCTTGGACGCCGGGAGCGGGAAGACCCAGTACTTC. Its translation is CASSLDAGSGKTQYF.

This clonotype showed up just a few times. The genes are TRBV28 and TRBJ2-1; 9 bases are shared with TRBD1. Germline V CDR1 and CDR2: MDHEN, SYDVKM. The CDR3 length is 14 residues. The trim removed 5 bases at V and 6 bases at J, leaving 5 bases unmatched. CDR3 bases: TGTGCCAGCAGTGACCCGGGACAGGGCAATGAGCAGTTCTTC. This gives the protein CASSDPGQGNEQFF.

This clonotype was detected ten times or more. J is TRBJ2-1 and V is TRBV7-2; TRBD2 might be the D (7 bases). The CDR3 runs to 14 residues. V was shortened by 1 base and J by 4 bases, with 8 bases between the two germline ends. The germline V gene has CDR1 SGHTA and CDR2 FQGNSA. The CDR3, as DNA: TGTGCCAGCAGCTTAGAGGGGGGGTACAATGAGCAGTTCTTC. This encodes CASSLEGGYNEQFF.

This clonotype has a count of ten or more. V gene TRBV3-1 combines with J gene TRBJ2-7; D possibly corresponds to TRBD1 (6 bases). Trimming stripped 4 bases from V and 5 bases from J, with 12 bases between. The germline V gene has CDR1 LGHDT and CDR2 YNNKEL (reference sequence). The CDR3 loop spans 13 amino acids. The CDR3 spells CASSRTVRDEQYF. Written as DNA, the CDR3 is TGTGCCAGCAGCCGGACAGTCCGGGACGAGCAGTACTTC.

The rearrangement uses TRBV3-1 and TRBJ2-5; 11 bases are a match to TRBD2. Germline CDR1 reads LGHDT; CDR2 reads YNNKEL (reference sequence). The V segment lost 9 bases and the J segment 5 bases; nucleotides outside the gene matches: 5. The length of the CDR3 is 13 residues. In DNA form, the CDR3 reads TGTGCCAGTACTAGCGGGAGTTGGGAGACCCAGTACTTC. This translates into CASTSGSWETQYF.

This clonotype has at least ten counts. The chain recombines TRBV7-9 with TRBJ1-1; D ambiguous. The CDR3 spans 14 residues. Germline lookup yields CDR1 SEHNR and CDR2 FQNEAQ (reference sequence). V lost 2 bases, J lost 0 bases, and 7 bases lay in between. This CDR3 is CASSLQDMNTEAFF. The CDR3 DNA reads as TGTGCCAGCAGCTTACAGGATATGAACACTGAAGCTTTCTTT.

The chain has TRBV7-9 and TRBJ2-1; 9 positions match TRBD1. The germline gives CDR1 SEHNR, CDR2 FQNEAQ (reference sequence). The CDR3 runs 14 residues. V lost 5 bases and J lost 11; bases outside the gene matches: 10. The CDR3 spells CASSPDRGRWKQFF. CDR3 coding DNA: TGTGCCAGCAGCCCGGACAGGGGTCGGTGGAAGCAGTTCTTC.